This is a list of T cell receptor beta chains from one sample in a study of blood T cell repertoires in COVID-19. Using immunoSEQ multiplex PCR, the repertoire was profiled, and TCRdb retains in-frame clones only, with some absent. The sample records over 300,000 clones, almost 85% being singletons. The sample consisted of peripheral blood. All receptors derive from a human donor in a cohort sampled during active COVID-19. Both conserved end residues are part of each CDR3. A D gene is named only where the DNA matches it firmly. Clone size appears in some rows only: once, few, many, or a class for an expanded clone.

D: TRBD2; V: TRBV7-3; size: .; J: TRBJ2-7; DNA: TGTGCCAGCAGCCCGGACGGGGGGGCTTACGAGCAGTACTTC; CDR3: CASSPDGGAYEQYF
D: .; V: TRBV4-1; size: .; J: TRBJ2-2; DNA: TGCGCCAGCAGCCAAGGTCGCGGGGCGGAAAACACCGGGGAGCTGTTTTTT; CDR3: CASSQGRGAENTGELFF
D: TRBD1; V: TRBV29-1; size: .; J: TRBJ2-7; DNA: TGCAGCGTTGAAGCTCCGGGACAGGATTCCTACGAGCAGTACTTC; CDR3: CSVEAPGQDSYEQYF
D: .; V: TRBV11-3; size: once; J: TRBJ1-1; DNA: TGTGCCAGCAGCCCACAGGGGAACACTGAAGCTTTCTTT; CDR3: CASSPQGNTEAFF
D: .; V: TRBV5-4; size: .; J: TRBJ1-2; DNA: TGTGCCAGCAGCTTGGAGGACTCTTCGAACTATGGCTACACCTTC; CDR3: CASSLEDSSNYGYTF
D: TRBD2; V: TRBV4-2; size: .; J: TRBJ2-1; DNA: TGTGCCAGCAGCCTGGGACTAGGCTACAATGAGCAGTTCTTC; CDR3: CASSLGLGYNEQFF
D: .; V: TRBV14; size: once; J: TRBJ1-1; DNA: TGTGCCAGCAGCCAAGCGGGGGGAGCTTTCTTT; CDR3: CASSQAGGAFF
D: .; V: TRBV7-2; size: .; J: TRBJ2-7; DNA: TGTGCCAGCAGCTTAGCGGGCGGGGGCCGCGAGCAGTACTTC; CDR3: CASSLAGGGREQYF
D: TRBD1; V: TRBV19; size: .; J: TRBJ1-1; DNA: TGTGCCAGTAGTGGGAACAGGGGTGGAGACACTGAAGCTTTCTTT; CDR3: CASSGNRGGDTEAFF
D: TRBD2; V: TRBV7-2; size: .; J: TRBJ2-3; DNA: TGTGCCAGCAGCTGGGGACTAGCGGGGGGAGCAGATACGCAGTATTTT; CDR3: CASSWGLAGGADTQYF
D: .; V: TRBV2; size: .; J: TRBJ1-6; DNA: TGTGCCAGCAGTTCGGACAGCTATAATTCACCCCTCCACTTT; CDR3: CASSSDSYNSPLHF
D: TRBD1; V: TRBV5-4; size: .; J: TRBJ1-2; DNA: TGTGCCAGCAGCTTGGGGACAGGGGCACGATATGGCTACACCTTC; CDR3: CASSLGTGARYGYTF
D: TRBD1; V: TRBV7-6; size: .; J: TRBJ1-1; DNA: TGTGCCAGCACACGACAGGGACCGATGAACACTGAAGCTTTCTTT; CDR3: CASTRQGPMNTEAFF
D: TRBD2; V: TRBV5-1; size: .; J: TRBJ2-7; DNA: TGCGCCAGCAGCTTGATGGCGGGGGGTACCTACGAGCAGTACTTC; CDR3: CASSLMAGGTYEQYF
D: TRBD1; V: TRBV18; size: .; J: TRBJ1-2; DNA: TGTGCCAGCTCACCGCCACTGACAGGGATTCACGTAAGCTACACCTTC; CDR3: CASSPPLTGIHVSYTF
D: .; V: TRBV12-3/TRBV12-4; size: .; J: TRBJ1-2; DNA: TGTGCCAGCAGTCAGGGATCTAACTATGGCTACACCTTC; CDR3: CASSQGSNYGYTF
D: .; V: TRBV12-3/TRBV12-4; size: .; J: TRBJ1-4; DNA: TGTGCCAGCCGGGATCCAACTAATGAAAAACTGTTTTTT; CDR3: CASRDPTNEKLFF
D: .; V: TRBV3-1/TRBV3-2; size: .; J: TRBJ2-1; DNA: TGTGCCAGCAGCCAAGTGGACTTTGTTTTCAATGAGCAGTTCTTC; CDR3: CASSQVDFVFNEQFF
D: TRBD1; V: TRBV6-5; size: once; J: TRBJ2-7; DNA: TGTGCCAGCAGCCTCCCGGACAGGGGCTCCTACGAGCAGTACTTC; CDR3: CASSLPDRGSYEQYF
D: TRBD1; V: TRBV10-3; size: .; J: TRBJ1-1; DNA: TGTGCCATCAGTGGAACAGGGGGTGGAAGCACTGAAGCTTTCTTT; CDR3: CAISGTGGGSTEAFF
D: .; V: TRBV10-2; size: .; J: TRBJ1-1; DNA: TGCGCCAGCAGTGAGTTACAGCAGAACACTGAAGCTTTCTTT; CDR3: CASSELQQNTEAFF
D: .; V: TRBV28; size: .; J: TRBJ1-1; DNA: TGTGCCAGCAGTGTACAGGGTAAGGGCATTAACGCTGAAGCTTTCTTT; CDR3: CASSVQGKGINAEAFF
D: .; V: TRBV5-1; size: .; J: TRBJ1-1; DNA: TGCGCCAGCAGCTTGGAGTTGGGGAGGCATCCTGAAGCTTTCTTT; CDR3: CASSLELGRHPEAFF
D: .; V: TRBV2; size: .; J: TRBJ2-5; DNA: TGTGCCAGCAGTGAAGGGCAGGAGGTAGAGACCCAGTACTTC; CDR3: CASSEGQEVETQYF
D: .; V: TRBV5-1; size: .; J: TRBJ1-5; DNA: TGCGCCAGCAGCTTGGGACAGGAAAATCAGCCCCAGCATTTT; CDR3: CASSLGQENQPQHF
D: TRBD1; V: TRBV6-5; size: .; J: TRBJ1-2; DNA: TGTGCCAGCAGGACGGACAGGCTCTATGGCTACACCTTC; CDR3: CASRTDRLYGYTF
D: TRBD1; V: TRBV24-1; size: .; J: TRBJ2-1; DNA: TGTGCCACCAGTGACCCCGGACAGGTTTACAATGAGCAGTTCTTC; CDR3: CATSDPGQVYNEQFF
D: TRBD2; V: TRBV18; size: .; J: TRBJ2-3; DNA: TGTGCCAGCTCATCACTAGCGGAGAACACAGATACGCAGTATTTT; CDR3: CASSSLAENTDTQYF
D: .; V: TRBV11-1; size: once; J: TRBJ1-1; DNA: TGTGCCAGCAGCTTATTACAGGGACGGGGTGAAGCTTTCTTT; CDR3: CASSLLQGRGEAFF
D: .; V: TRBV2; size: .; J: TRBJ2-4; DNA: TGTGCCAGCAGTGATGAGGAGGGAAACATTCAGTACTTC; CDR3: CASSDEEGNIQYF
D: .; V: TRBV7-9; size: .; J: TRBJ1-1; DNA: TGTGCCAGCAGCTTCCCGGGACACCTCCGGGACGCTGAAGCTTTCTTT; CDR3: CASSFPGHLRDAEAFF
D: .; V: TRBV15; size: .; J: TRBJ1-1; DNA: TGTGCCACCAGCAGAGATATCCTCAGTTGGGGGCGGTGGAACACTGAAGCTTTCTTT; CDR3: CATSRDILSWGRWNTEAFF
D: .; V: TRBV19; size: .; J: TRBJ2-3; DNA: TGTGCCAGTAGTATAATCGGGGCGGGAACAGATACGCAGTATTTT; CDR3: CASSIIGAGTDTQYF
D: TRBD1; V: TRBV15; size: .; J: TRBJ2-2; DNA: TGTGCCACCAGCAGAGGGGACAGAAACACCGGGGAGCTGTTTTTT; CDR3: CATSRGDRNTGELFF
D: .; V: TRBV7-3; size: .; J: TRBJ1-1; DNA: TGTGCCAGCAGCAGCGGACTTGGGGCTTTCTTT; CDR3: CASSSGLGAFF
D: .; V: TRBV2; size: .; J: TRBJ1-4; DNA: TGTGCCAGCGCACAGGGTGTCTCAACTAATGAAAAACTGTTTTTT; CDR3: CASAQGVSTNEKLFF
D: TRBD1; V: TRBV7-2; size: .; J: TRBJ1-1; DNA: TGTGCCAGCAGCTTAGTCAGGACAGGGTCACAAGCTTTCTTT; CDR3: CASSLVRTGSQAFF
D: TRBD1; V: TRBV5-1; size: once; J: TRBJ2-1; DNA: TGCGCCAGCAGCTTGGAGGACAGGGACTACAATGAGCAGTTCTTC; CDR3: CASSLEDRDYNEQFF
D: .; V: TRBV6-5; size: .; J: TRBJ1-2; DNA: TGTGCCAGCAGTTACTCGATGGAGGGTGGCTACACCTTC; CDR3: CASSYSMEGGYTF
D: TRBD1; V: TRBV7-9; size: .; J: TRBJ2-1; DNA: TGTGCCAGCAGCCCTACCCGAGTGGGGACAGGTATGAATGAGCAGTTCTTC; CDR3: CASSPTRVGTGMNEQFF
D: TRBD1; V: TRBV12-5; size: .; J: TRBJ1-2; DNA: TGTGCTAGTGGTTTGGCCACCGGGACAGCTTATGGCTACACCTTC; CDR3: CASGLATGTAYGYTF
D: TRBD1; V: TRBV5-4; size: .; J: TRBJ1-1; DNA: TGTGCCAGCAGCCTGGGACAGGGTGGGACTGAAGCTTTCTTT; CDR3: CASSLGQGGTEAFF
D: .; V: TRBV20-1; size: .; J: TRBJ2-2; DNA: TGCAGTGCTAGGAACCAGGAGGAGCTGTTTTTT; CDR3: CSARNQEELFF